Sequencing of this T cell receptor beta chain was carried out in a study of shared clonotypes between healthy human individuals. General observations from the study: What rarefaction showed was incomplete sorted-subset sequencing despite large depth.

Profiled with immunoSEQ multiplex PCR; TCRdb holds only in-frame clones, not every one. The repertoire includes about 1 million clones, 75% to 80% of them detected once, and roughly 0.56% sits in the top ten. As for this clone: Its cognate antigen is unknown. The sample holds other DNA sequences that translate to the same CDR3.

The sequence was collected from a man younger than 30 in good health. Some clones in this sample may be carry-over from other donors' samples. The sample taken for sequencing was memory CD4+ T cells from PBMCs. Subset reported: CD45RA-negative fraction.

Written as DNA, the CDR3 is TGCGCCAGCAGCTTGGGAGGGGGTCAGCCCCAGCATTTT. Its translation is CASSLGGGQPQHF. V usage is TRBV5-1 and J usage is TRBJ1-5; a possible D gene is TRBD1 (6 bases). Germline loops: CDR1 SGHRS, CDR2 YFSETQ. The CDR3 is 13 residues long. V dropped 0 bases and J dropped 6 bases, with 7 bases sitting between them.